These T cell receptor beta chains were read from a single sample in a study of cytomegalovirus exposure and HLA in healthy donors. Data came from immunoSEQ multiplex PCR; TCRdb stores just in-frame clones and leaves some out. The sample yields around 99,000 clones, about 76% seen once. The source material was PBMCs. The receptors here all came from a woman between 25 and 40 years old in good health and CMV-seronegative. The CDR3 runs from the conserved cysteine through the conserved F or W.

j_call v_call cdr3_aa
TRBJ1-2 TRBV5-4 CASTLNPGQRYYGYTF
TRBJ2-7 TRBV6-5 CASRWTSGTYEQYF
TRBJ2-5 TRBV5-1 CASSLPGGQETQYF
TRBJ2-3 TRBV7-9 CASSLGREGHLDTQYF
TRBJ2-7 TRBV28 CASSSDRDILGNPF
TRBJ2-1 TRBV29-1 CSVEDPTGGAGFF
TRBJ1-2 TRBV7-9 CASSLQTSQQGGYTF
TRBJ1-1 TRBV7-2 CASSAVRGEAFF
TRBJ2-7 TRBV7-7 CASSSHRVLYEQYF
TRBJ2-1 TRBV6-5 CASSYGGPIEQFF
TRBJ2-7 TRBV5-1 CASSLLLNEQYF
TRBJ2-3 TRBV28 CASSKGEDTDTQYF
TRBJ2-2 TRBV7-9 CSSSLTTGELFF
TRBJ2-7 TRBV9 CASSFAAGVTGYEQYF
TRBJ2-1 TRBV6-5 CASRPLRDSYNEQFF
TRBJ2-2 TRBV5-4 CASSSLAGGNTGELFF
TRBJ2-7 TRBV10-2 CASTTGLYEQYF
TRBJ2-1 TRBV9 CASSWDSYNEQFF
TRBJ2-7 TRBV11-2 CASSLETGLDEQYF
TRBJ1-1 TRBV7-2 CASSVKLEAFF